In its sample, the clone carrying this TCR beta chain was seen many times. Its specificity is unknown. The entry originates in a study of T cells in Graves' hyperthyroidism and ophthalmopathy. The CDR3 regions of TCR beta were amplified from RNA transcripts. The HTBI primer set served for first-round RT-PCR of the TCR CDR3. Each CDR3 protein gets one entry after TCRdb re-called the multiplex PCR reads with MiXCR. Counted here are around 400,000 distinct CDR3 sequences, 15% occurring once; the ten biggest clones make up around 20%. V was pared by 4 bases and J by 2 bases, with 16 bases between. This CDR3 spans 15 amino acids. Germline CDR1 reads SGHRS; CDR2 reads YFSETQ. General study results and limits: Most expanded thyroid clonotypes above 0.001 also appeared in blood. Ophthalmopathy was distinguished from stable hyperthyroidism by 13 V-J signatures. Before onset, ophthalmopathy was predicted by the model a median around 6.5 months earlier.

The source material was blood. The rearrangement links TRBV5-1 to TRBJ2-7; a weak D match, TRBD1 (6 bases). The sequence came from a woman in her sixties or seventies with Graves' ophthalmopathy. CDR3 in amino acids: CASSRTATFPYEQYF. The CDR3 DNA reads TGCGCCAGCAGCCGGACAGCTACTTTTCCCTACGAGCAGTACTTC.